Listed here are 13 T cell receptor beta chains from one sample, sequenced in a study of Ad26.COV2.S vaccination and SARS-CoV-2 variants (dated by TCRdb to 2020 to 2023). Libraries were made using the immunoSEQ multiplex PCR assay. TCRdb obtained this table from immuneACCESS and retained in-frame rearrangements with V and J assigned. These tables miss some clones; where compared with another copy, unresolved V genes account for less than half of the shortfall, and the remainder is unexplained. For this sample there are over 90,000 clones; about three quarters appear just once. The ten largest make up 15% to 20% of the sample. The time point label of this sample denotes: individuals recovered from natural SARS-CoV-2 infection. Sequences were derived from peripheral blood, sampled after recovery from COVID-19. Receptor source: a human donor who had recovered from COVID-19.

This chain uses TRBV30 with TRBJ1-1, with TRBD1 as a possible D gene (6 bases). Germline V gene lookup returns CDR1 GTSNPN and CDR2 SVGIG (reference sequence). The CDR3 runs 14 residues. Trimming pared 3 bases from V and 5 bases from J, leaving 16 bases between. In nucleotides, the CDR3 is TGTGCCTGGAGAGGGGCTGGGGGCGGTACTGAAGCTTTCTTT. The encoded protein is CAWRGAGGGTEAFF. Filled out from reference TRBV30 and TRBJ1-1, the complete variable domain reads SQTIHQWPATLVQPVGSPLSLECTVEGTSNPNLYWYRQAAGRGLQLLFYSVGIGQISSEVPQNLSASRPQDRQFILSSKKLLLSDSGFYLCAWRGAGGGTEAFFGQGTRLTVV.

This clone was seen a few times. CDR3 nucleotide sequence: TGTGCCAGCAGCCAAGACTCGGGACTAAGGCACCGGGAGCTGTTTTTT. Its translation is CASSQDSGLRHRELFF. This chain joins TRBV4-2 and TRBJ2-2; 7 nucleotides line up with TRBD2. V was clipped by 0 bases and J by 9 bases; unmatched bases: 10. CDR3 length: 16 residues. CDR1 is LGHNA, CDR2 YNFKEQ, per germline.

This chain links TRBV7-9 with TRBJ2-3; no definite D call. Germline V lookup: CDR1 SEHNR, CDR2 FQNEAQ (reference sequence). This CDR3 has 17 residues. The V end was cut by 6 bases, the J end by 0 bases, with 19 bases between. The DNA for the CDR3 is TGTGCCAGCAGTCCTCCCGAGACTTTTTCTAGCACAGATACGCAGTATTTT. Protein product: CASSPPETFSSTDTQYF.

V usage is TRBV7-9 and J usage is TRBJ2-5; TRBD1 might be the D (5 bases). The germline V and J ends were trimmed by 3 bases and 5 bases, with 10 bases remaining between them. The CDR3 is made up of 13 amino acids. Looked up from germline, CDR1 is SEHNR and CDR2 is FQNEAQ (reference sequence). The CDR3 DNA reads TGTGCCAGCAGCTTTTCAGGGCGGGAGACCCAGTACTTC. Encoded protein: CASSFSGRETQYF.

The chain recombines TRBV18 with TRBJ2-5; tentatively, D is TRBD1 or TRBD2 (5 bases each). The CDR3 is 15 residues long. Per the germline V gene, CDR1 is KGHSH and CDR2 is LQKENI. Trimming took off 2 bases at V and 2 bases at J, with 12 bases between the two ends. The CDR3 region is CASSPIGTIQETQYF. The CDR3 bases are TGTGCCAGCTCACCAATTGGGACGATACAAGAGACCCAGTACTTC.

V usage is TRBV2 and J usage is TRBJ2-1, with 12 bases aligning to TRBD2. The ends lost 6 bases at V and 6 bases at J; junction bases unmatched: 3. The CDR3 is made up of 14 amino acids. Per germline, CDR1 SNHLY and CDR2 FYNNEI. DNA of the CDR3: TGTGCCAGCAGAACTAGCGGGGGGTCCAATGAGCAGTTCTTC. Amino acids: CASRTSGGSNEQFF.

The chain uses TRBV30 and TRBJ2-7, with D possibly TRBD2 on 5 matching bases. Between the trimmed V and J ends, which lost 7 bases and 1 base, there was a span of 14 bases. Per the germline V gene, CDR1 is GTSNPN and CDR2 is SVGIG (reference sequence). The CDR3 spans 13 residues. As DNA, the CDR3 is TGTGCCTCAACTCTAACGGGGTCCTACGAGCAGTACTTC. Translation: CASTLTGSYEQYF.

The chain joins TRBV11-2 to TRBJ2-1; tentatively, D is TRBD1 (6 bases). The length of the CDR3 is 16 residues. V was clipped by 0 bases and J by 8 bases, with 17 bases between them. CDR1 and CDR2 from the germline V gene are SGHAT and FQNNGV. DNA for the CDR3: TGTGCCAGCAGCTTAGATCCTGGGGGCCTGCTGCATGAGCAGTTCTTC. Residues: CASSLDPGGLLHEQFF.

This rearrangement joins TRBV6-6 to TRBJ1-2; 8 bases align to TRBD1. The CDR3 contains 14 residues. V was pared by 7 bases and J by 6 bases, with 10 bases of the junction left unmatched. Germline CDR1 MNHNY, CDR2 SVGAGI (reference sequence). CDR3 in amino acids: CASINQGASDGYTF. The DNA for the CDR3 is TGTGCCAGCATCAACCAGGGGGCGAGTGATGGCTACACCTTC.

This clone was found a few times. The chain joins TRBV28 to TRBJ1-5; D may be TRBD1 (5 bases). The CDR3 length is 12 residues. Germline CDR1 MDHEN, CDR2 SYDVKM. V dropped 9 bases and J dropped 4 bases, with 10 bases sitting between them. CDR3 DNA: TGTGCCAGTAAGACAGTAAATCAGCCCCAGCATTTT. It specifies CASKTVNQPQHF.

This clone has just a few counts. The chain's CDR3 is CAISDGEGTGELFF. In nucleotides, the CDR3 is TGTGCCATCAGTGACGGGGAAGGCACCGGGGAGCTGTTTTTT. The chain carries TRBV10-3 and TRBJ2-2, with D possibly being TRBD2 (5 bases). V dropped 3 bases and J dropped 4 bases, with 9 bases sitting between them. The CDR3 runs 14 residues. Germline-derived CDR1 and CDR2 are ENHRY and SYGVKD.

This clone came up once. V gene TRBV7-2 combines with J gene TRBJ2-5; D is uncertain. V lost 5 bases and J lost 2, with 9 bases in between. The CDR3 contains 13 residues. Germline assignment: CDR1 SGHTA and CDR2 FQGNSA. CDR3 region: CASSQQYQETQYF. CDR3 nucleotides: TGTGCCAGCAGCCAACAGTATCAAGAGACCCAGTACTTC. Variable domain in full (rest from reference TRBV7-2 and TRBJ2-5): GAGVSQSPSNKVTEKGKDVELRCDPISGHTALYWYRQSLGQGLEFLIYFQGNSAPDKSGLPSDRFSAERTGGSVSTLTIQRTQQEDSAVYLCASSQQYQETQYFGPGTRLLVL.

The V call is TRBV5-4, the J call TRBJ1-1, with D possibly being TRBD1 (5 bases). This CDR3 is built from 20 residues. Germline CDR1 SGHNT, CDR2 YYREEE (reference sequence). V dropped 4 bases and J dropped 4 bases, with 32 bases sitting between them. The CDR3 region has the DNA TGTGCCAGCAGCCCCTGGGAAGGAGCGGTGAGGCGTGGAGGGGTCACTGAAGCTTTCTTT. Its protein product is CASSPWEGAVRRGGVTEAFF.